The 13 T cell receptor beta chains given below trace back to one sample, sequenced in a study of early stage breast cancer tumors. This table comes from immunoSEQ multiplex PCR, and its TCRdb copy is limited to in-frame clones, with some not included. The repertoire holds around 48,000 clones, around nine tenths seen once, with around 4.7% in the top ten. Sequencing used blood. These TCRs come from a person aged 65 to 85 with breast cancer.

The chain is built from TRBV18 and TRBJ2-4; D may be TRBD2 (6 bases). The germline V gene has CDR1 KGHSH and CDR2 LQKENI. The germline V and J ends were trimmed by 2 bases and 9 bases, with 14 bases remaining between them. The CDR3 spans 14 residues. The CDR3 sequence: CASSPSGGSGIQYF. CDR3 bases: TGTGCCAGCTCACCATCCGGGGGATCTGGCATTCAGTACTTC.

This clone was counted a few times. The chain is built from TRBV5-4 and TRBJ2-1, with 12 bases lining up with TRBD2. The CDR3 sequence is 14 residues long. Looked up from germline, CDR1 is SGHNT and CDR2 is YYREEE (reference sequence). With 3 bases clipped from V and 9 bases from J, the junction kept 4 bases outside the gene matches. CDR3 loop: CASSSKLAGGEQFF. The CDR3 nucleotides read TGTGCCAGCAGCTCAAAACTAGCGGGGGGTGAGCAGTTCTTC. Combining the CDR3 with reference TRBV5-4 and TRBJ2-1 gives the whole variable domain ETGVTQSPTHLIKTRGQQVTLRCSSQSGHNTVSWYQQALGQGPQFIFQYYREEENGRGNFPPRFSGLQFPNYSSELNVNALELDDSALYLCASSSKLAGGEQFFGPGTRLTVL.

CDR3 DNA sequence: TGTGCCAGCAGCGCAGGGCTGGACACTGAAGCTTTCTTT. This encodes CASSAGLDTEAFF. V and J are TRBV6-4 and TRBJ1-1; D possibly corresponds to TRBD1 (5 bases). CDR3 length equals 13 residues. The germline V and J ends were trimmed by 6 bases and 3 bases, with 11 bases remaining between them. Germline CDR1 is MRHNA and CDR2 is SNTAGT.

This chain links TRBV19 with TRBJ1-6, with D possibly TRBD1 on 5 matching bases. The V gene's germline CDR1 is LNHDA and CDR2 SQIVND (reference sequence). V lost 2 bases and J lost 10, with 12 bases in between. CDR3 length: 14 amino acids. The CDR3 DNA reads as TGTGCCAGTAGTATACCAGGGTCAAACTCACCCCTCCACTTT. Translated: CASSIPGSNSPLHF.

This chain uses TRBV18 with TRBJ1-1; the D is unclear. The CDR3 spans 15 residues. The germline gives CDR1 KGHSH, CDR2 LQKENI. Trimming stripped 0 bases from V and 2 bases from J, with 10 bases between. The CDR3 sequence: CASSPPVYPNTEAFF. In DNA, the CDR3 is TGTGCCAGCTCACCACCTGTCTACCCCAACACTGAAGCTTTCTTT. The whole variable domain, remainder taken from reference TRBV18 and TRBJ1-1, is NAGVMQNPRHLVRRRGQEARLRCSPMKGHSHVYWYRQLPEEGLKFMVYLQKENIIDESGMPKERFSAEFPKEGPSILRIQQVVRGDSAAYFCASSPPVYPNTEAFFGQGTRLTVV.

CDR3 amino acids: CASSMSSVIRGEFF. In DNA form, the CDR3 reads TGTGCCAGTAGTATGTCTAGCGTCATCCGAGGGGAGTTCTTC. The genes are TRBV19 and TRBJ2-1; possible D gene TRBD2, 6 bases. V lost 3 bases and J lost 14, with 20 bases in between. CDR1 LNHDA and CDR2 SQIVND come from the germline V gene (reference sequence). The length of the CDR3 is 14 residues.

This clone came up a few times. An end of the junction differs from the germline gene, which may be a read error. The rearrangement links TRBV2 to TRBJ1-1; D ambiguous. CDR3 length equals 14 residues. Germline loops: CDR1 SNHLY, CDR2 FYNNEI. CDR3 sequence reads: CASSEVEVNTEAFF. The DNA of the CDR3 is TGTGCCAGCAGTGAGGTTGAGGTGAATACTGAAGCTTTCTTT.

The chain's CDR3 is CAWSPQGGGYTF. CDR3 bases: TGTGCCTGGAGTCCCCAGGGGGGTGGCTACACCTTC. This chain links TRBV30 with TRBJ1-2, with TRBD1 identical over 7 bases. This CDR3 is built from 12 residues. Germline V gene sequence: CDR1 GTSNPN, CDR2 SVGIG (reference sequence). The ends lost 2 bases at V and 7 bases at J; junction bases unmatched: 4.

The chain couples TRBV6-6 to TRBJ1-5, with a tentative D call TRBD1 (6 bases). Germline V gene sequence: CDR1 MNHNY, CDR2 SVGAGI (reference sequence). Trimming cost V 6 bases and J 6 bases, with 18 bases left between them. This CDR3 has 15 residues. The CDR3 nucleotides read TGTGCCAGCAGGGATACGGGGGGCGGGAGTCAGCCCCAGCATTTT. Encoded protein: CASRDTGGGSQPQHF.

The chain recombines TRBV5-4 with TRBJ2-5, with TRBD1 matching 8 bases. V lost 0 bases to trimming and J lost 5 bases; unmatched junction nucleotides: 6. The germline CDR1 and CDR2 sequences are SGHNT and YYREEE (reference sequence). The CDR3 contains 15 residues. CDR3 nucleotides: TGTGCCAGCAGCTTGGGACAGGGGTCGCGGGAGACCCAGTACTTC. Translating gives CASSLGQGSRETQYF.

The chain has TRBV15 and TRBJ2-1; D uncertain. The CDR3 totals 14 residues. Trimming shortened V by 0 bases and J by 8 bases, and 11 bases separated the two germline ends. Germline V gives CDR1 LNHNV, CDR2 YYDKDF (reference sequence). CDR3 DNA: TGTGCCACCAGCAGAGATCCCACATTCGATGAGCAGTTCTTC. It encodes CATSRDPTFDEQFF.

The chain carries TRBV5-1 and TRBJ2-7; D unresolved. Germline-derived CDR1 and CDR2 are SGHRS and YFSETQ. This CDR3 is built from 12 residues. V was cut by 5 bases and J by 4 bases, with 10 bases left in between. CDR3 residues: CASSGQKYEQYF. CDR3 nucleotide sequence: TGCGCCAGCAGTGGGCAGAAATACGAGCAGTACTTC. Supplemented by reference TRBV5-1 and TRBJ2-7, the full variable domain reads KAGVTQTPRYLIKTRGQQVTLSCSPISGHRSVSWYQQTPGQGLQFLFEYFSETQRNKGNFPGRFSGRQFSNSRSEMNVSTLELGDSALYLCASSGQKYEQYFGPGTRLTVT.

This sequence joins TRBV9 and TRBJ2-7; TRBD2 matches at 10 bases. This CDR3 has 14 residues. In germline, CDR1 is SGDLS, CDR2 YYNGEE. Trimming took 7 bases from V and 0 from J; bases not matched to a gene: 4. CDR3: CASSGTSASYEQYF. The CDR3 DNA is TGTGCCAGCTCCGGGACTAGCGCCTCCTACGAGCAGTACTTC.